A single TCR beta chain is shown here with its context. What it binds is unknown. These data come from a study of shared clonotypes between healthy human individuals. The study's findings and limits: Naive subsets typically showed greater estimated richness than memory subsets. Sampling covered nothing but blood. Tissue TCR repertoires likely differ from those found in blood.

Donors included only healthy HIV-negative adults lacking recent acute infections or vaccinations. Assay used: immunoSEQ multiplex PCR; TCRdb lists only in-frame clones, some missing. Of millions of clones in the sample, 90% to 95% were seen once. The CDR3 consists of 16 residues. CDR1 and CDR2 from the germline V gene are SGHDT and YYEEEE. The V end lost 1 base, the J end lost 0 bases, and 10 bases lay between the germline ends. The source is a man between 18 and 35 years old in good health. What was sequenced was naive CD4+ T cells sorted from blood. Subset meaning: CD45RA+ positively selected. This chain joins TRBV5-6 and TRBJ2-2, with D possibly matching TRBD1 (6 bases). For the CDR3, the DNA is TGTGCCAGCAGCTTGTTACAGGGCGCGAACACCGGGGAGCTGTTTTTT. Its translation: CASSLLQGANTGELFF.